Detailed here is one T cell receptor beta chain. The data stem from a study of blood T cell repertoires in COVID-19. Study context: Italy, Spain and the United States were the sources of the convalescent and acute COVID-19 samples.

Measured with immunoSEQ multiplex PCR; TCRdb has only the in-frame clones, and not every one. The repertoire holds 150,000 to 200,000 clones, with over 75% as singletons. The study drew participants aged about 18 to 89 years from about two dozen US areas. Cohort placement rested on clinical history that participants reported themselves. All recovered Cohort 3 donors got two negative PCRs, got clearance, or saw symptom resolution. Germline assignment: CDR1 MNHNS and CDR2 SASEGT. The V gene lost 3 bases and the J gene lost 5 bases, with 17 bases spanning the gap. There are 16 residues in the CDR3. The sequencing sample was made of PBMCs or T cells enriched from blood (not recorded which). The rearrangement joins TRBV6-1 to TRBJ1-5; D unresolved. The clonotype comes from a woman under 30 who had recovered from COVID-19. The CDR3 DNA follows: TGTGCCAGCAGTGAGGAGTTTTCCGGCCTTTATCAGCCCCAGCATTTT. Translating gives CASSEEFSGLYQPQHF.